Listed below are T cell receptor beta chains from one sample, sequenced in a study of cytomegalovirus exposure and HLA in healthy donors. Produced via immunoSEQ multiplex PCR; TCRdb's table is partial and in-frame only. The sample includes over 200,000 clones, 70% to 90% of them seen just once. Sequencing input: PBMCs. These receptors originate from a woman aged 18-30 years in good health and CMV-seronegative. CDR3s include the opening cysteine and the closing phenylalanine or tryptophan. Fields, in order: D gene, J gene, V gene, clone size, CDR3 DNA, CDR3 protein. A D gene is named only where the DNA matches it firmly. Clone size is shown for a subset of rows, as once, few, many or a class of expanded clone.

>TRBD2|TRBJ2-3|TRBV6-5|.
TGTGCCAGCAGTTACGGGACTAGCGGGAGCACAGATACGCAGTATTTT
CASSYGTSGSTDTQYF
>.|TRBJ2-5|TRBV5-1|once
TGCGCCAGCAGCTCCCATCCCGGCGGAGGGGAGACCCAGTACTTC
CASSSHPGGGETQYF
>.|TRBJ1-3|TRBV30|.
TGTGCCTTCCTACCCCGAGGGTTAGGAAACACCATATATTTT
CAFLPRGLGNTIYF
>.|TRBJ1-4|TRBV28|.
TGTGCCAGCAGCCAGACAGCCACAACTAATGAAAAACTGTTTTTT
CASSQTATTNEKLFF
>TRBD1|TRBJ1-2|TRBV19|.
TGTGCCAGCGGACAGGGAGTTTCTAACTATGGCTACACCTTC
CASGQGVSNYGYTF
>.|TRBJ1-3|TRBV28|few
TGTGCCAGCAGTTTGGGGAGGTCCGGAAACACCATATATTTT
CASSLGRSGNTIYF
>.|TRBJ1-1|TRBV7-9|.
TGTGCCAGCAGCTTGGGACACCAAAATGAAGCTTTCTTT
CASSLGHQNEAFF
>.|TRBJ1-2|TRBV7-9|.
TGTGCCAGCAGCTTCGAGGAGTTAAGCGGCTACACCTTC
CASSFEELSGYTF
>.|TRBJ2-7|TRBV28|.
TGTGCCAGCATGGGCGGGTACTCCTACGAGCAGTACTTC
CASMGGYSYEQYF
>TRBD1|TRBJ2-1|TRBV29-1|.
TGCAGCGCCTACCAATACAACCCCGGGACAGGGCCTCGCAATGAGCAGTTCTTC
CSAYQYNPGTGPRNEQFF
>.|TRBJ1-2|TRBV28|.
TGTGCCAGCAGTTTAAGTAACATTTTTAACTATGGCTACACCTTC
CASSLSNIFNYGYTF
>.|TRBJ2-7|TRBV7-9|.
TGTGCCAGCAGCGCCAGCGGTCTCTACGAGCAGTACTTC
CASSASGLYEQYF
>TRBD2|TRBJ2-3|TRBV5-4|.
TGTGCCAGCAGCTTGGGTTCGGGAGGAACAACAGATACGCAGTATTTT
CASSLGSGGTTDTQYF
>.|TRBJ2-5|TRBV27|.
TGTGCCAGCAGTTTATCGGGACGGGAGGGCAGGGGGGAGACCCAGTACTTC
CASSLSGREGRGETQYF
>TRBD2|TRBJ2-4|TRBV5-4|.
TGTGCCAGCAGCTCGGCGACGGGACTAGCGAAAAACATTCAGTACTTC
CASSSATGLAKNIQYF
>.|TRBJ1-1|TRBV6-5|.
TGTGCCAGCAGTTACTCACGGTCGAACACTGAAGCTTTCTTT
CASSYSRSNTEAFF
>TRBD1|TRBJ2-7|TRBV27|.
TGTGCCAGCAGGCAGGGACAGCTCTACGAGCAGTACTTC
CASRQGQLYEQYF
>TRBD2|TRBJ2-7|TRBV6-6|.
TGTGCCAGCAGCTCCCCCGGGAGGACGTTCTACGAGCAGTACTTC
CASSSPGRTFYEQYF
>.|TRBJ2-7|TRBV5-1|.
TGCGCCAGCAGCTTGCAGACAGGACCTCACTACGAGCAGTACTTC
CASSLQTGPHYEQYF
>.|TRBJ2-5|TRBV29-1|.
TGCAGCGGCTCACTAGCCGTACAAGAGACCCAGTACTTC
CSGSLAVQETQYF
>TRBD1|TRBJ2-7|TRBV27|.
TGTGCCAGCAGTCTTTCGACAGGGAGCTCCTACGAGCAGTACTTC
CASSLSTGSSYEQYF
>TRBD1|TRBJ2-3|TRBV7-2|few
TGTGCCAGCAGCGACACAGGGGGAGATACGCAGTATTTT
CASSDTGGDTQYF
>TRBD2|TRBJ2-7|TRBV4-1|.
TGCGCCAGCAGCCAAGTGAGCGGGAGCATCGAGCAGTACTTC
CASSQVSGSIEQYF
>TRBD1|TRBJ2-7|TRBV10-1|.
TGCGCCAACCCGGACAGGGAGGAGACCTACGAGCAGTACTTC
CANPDREETYEQYF
>TRBD1|TRBJ2-5|TRBV5-1|.
TGCGCCAGCAGCTGGGGACAGGGGGAGACCCAGTACTTC
CASSWGQGETQYF
>.|TRBJ2-7|TRBV30|.
TGTGCCCTTTCGGAGCGGATCGTCTACGAGCAGTACTTC
CALSERIVYEQYF
>.|TRBJ1-1|TRBV7-9|.
TGTGCCAGCAGCTTGAGCCTCCTAACTACTGAAGCTTTCTTT
CASSLSLLTTEAFF
>TRBD2|TRBJ2-1|TRBV7-3|.
TGTGCCAGCAGCCCTGGGACTAGCGGGAGCACTGAGCAGTTCTTC
CASSPGTSGSTEQFF
>.|TRBJ2-4|TRBV28|.
TGTGCCAGCAGTTTCGACTCGTCTCTAGCCAAAAACATTCAGTACTTC
CASSFDSSLAKNIQYF
>.|TRBJ1-2|TRBV30|.
TGTGCCTGGAGCCTCGGGGGGGATGGCTACACCTTC
CAWSLGGDGYTF
>TRBD2|TRBJ2-2|TRBV9|few
TGTGCCAGCAGCGGGACTAGCGCGAACACCGGGGAGCTGTTTTTT
CASSGTSANTGELFF
>.|TRBJ1-4|TRBV5-4|.
TGTGCCAGCAGTTCGCAGGGAGGTGAGGATGAAAAACTGTTTTTT
CASSSQGGEDEKLFF
>TRBD2|TRBJ2-7|TRBV28|.
TGTGCCAGCAGCCCGGGACTAGCGGGAGTCGGGCAGTACTTC
CASSPGLAGVGQYF
>TRBD1|TRBJ1-2|TRBV29-1|.
TGCAGCGGGAGCGACAGGGGCTATGGCTACACCTTC
CSGSDRGYGYTF
>.|TRBJ1-1|TRBV5-6|once
TGTGCCAGCAGCTCCTATGGGACTAGTTCGGTGAACACTGAAGCTTTCTTT
CASSSYGTSSVNTEAFF
>.|TRBJ2-7|TRBV6-1|.
TGTGCCAGCAGTGAAGTTATGGCACAGGGTGAGTACTTC
CASSEVMAQGEYF
>.|TRBJ2-7|TRBV19|.
TGTGCCAGTAGTCCCCCGCAATCGAGGTACGAGCAGTACTTC
CASSPPQSRYEQYF
>TRBD2|TRBJ2-2|TRBV7-3|.
TGTGCCAGCAGCCCCCTCCCGGCGGGAGTGGACACCGGGGAGCTGTTTTTT
CASSPLPAGVDTGELFF
>.|TRBJ1-1|TRBV7-9|once
TGTGCCAGCAGCTTAGTAGCCCCCGAGGACACTGAAGCTTTCTTT
CASSLVAPEDTEAFF
>.|TRBJ2-5|TRBV28|.
TGTGCCAGCGCCTTAGGGGGAGGGCTGAGAGAGACCCAGTACTTC
CASALGGGLRETQYF
>.|TRBJ2-1|TRBV28|.
TGTGCCAGCAGTTTCTCATCCGGGACAATATTGAATGAGCAGTTCTTC
CASSFSSGTILNEQFF
>.|TRBJ2-3|TRBV28|.
TGTGCCAGCAGTTTACTGGGGGGAGGTTCGACAGATACGCAGTATTTT
CASSLLGGGSTDTQYF
>.|TRBJ1-2|TRBV6-5|.
TGTGCCAGCAGTTACTCTCAACTACGGCTCGGCATACTTACCTTC
CASSYSQLRLGILTF
>.|TRBJ1-2|TRBV28|.
TGTGCCAGCGGCCGGCAAACAGAGATAAAAATCTATGGCTACACCTTC
CASGRQTEIKIYGYTF
>TRBD2|TRBJ2-5|TRBV2|.
TGTGCCAGCAGTGAACTGGCTAGCGGGAGTGGGCAAGAGACCCAGTACTTC
CASSELASGSGQETQYF
>TRBD1|TRBJ2-2|TRBV7-8|.
TGTGCCAGCAGCTTAGGCCGCAGAGGGGGCTCTTCCGGGGAGCTGTTTTTT
CASSLGRRGGSSGELFF
>TRBD1|TRBJ1-5|TRBV5-1|.
TGCGCCAGCAGCTTCGACAGGGATCAGCCCCAGCATTTT
CASSFDRDQPQHF
>TRBD1|TRBJ2-3|TRBV18|.
TGTGCCAGCTCACCAGGAGGACAGGGTCTAACAGATACGCAGTATTTT
CASSPGGQGLTDTQYF